The 10 T cell receptor beta chains below all came from one sample that was sequenced in a study of cytomegalovirus exposure and HLA in healthy donors. The study ran its PCR with 60 Vbeta and 13 Jbeta primers. Assay: immunoSEQ multiplex PCR; the TCRdb copy retains only in-frame clones and omits some. The sample consists of under 150,000 clones, approximately 81% of them appearing once. Sequencing was carried out using PBMCs. Receptors originate from a young man in good health and CMV-seronegative.

In nucleotides, the CDR3 is TGTGCCAGCAGCACCCGGGACAGAGTCTCTGGGGCCAACGTCCTGACTTTC. Encoded protein: CASSTRDRVSGANVLTF. J is TRBJ2-6 and V is TRBV5-4; 7 positions match TRBD1. Germline values: CDR1 SGHNT, CDR2 YYREEE (reference sequence). The trim removed 4 bases at V and 0 bases at J, leaving 7 bases unmatched. The CDR3 totals 17 residues.

The V and J genes are TRBV23-1 and TRBJ1-2; 8 bases map to TRBD1. TRBV23-1 is given ORF status, its function remaining uncertain. After removal of 2 bases from V and 2 bases from J, the junction contained 4 bases not matched to a gene. This CDR3 comprises 15 residues. DNA of the CDR3: TGCGCCAGCAGTCAAGCCGGGACAGGAAACTATGGCTACACCTTC. Translated: CASSQAGTGNYGYTF.

This clone showed up just a few times. The J gene is TRBJ1-5, the V gene TRBV6-5, with D unresolved. Germline-derived CDR1 and CDR2 are MNHEY and SVGAGI. V lost 6 bases to trimming and J lost 2 bases, with 11 bases between them. The CDR3 totals 14 residues. The CDR3 reads CASRRRDGNQPQHF. As DNA, the CDR3 is TGTGCCAGCAGACGTCGAGATGGCAATCAGCCCCAGCATTTT.

The CDR3 spells CASSKLAENTGELFF. DNA of the CDR3: TGTGCCAGCAGCAAACTAGCGGAGAACACCGGGGAGCTGTTTTTT. The chain joins TRBV5-4 to TRBJ2-2, with 8 positions matching TRBD2. This CDR3 comprises 15 residues. Trimming took 4 bases from V and 1 from J; bases not matched to a gene: 3. CDR1 and CDR2 from the germline V gene are SGHNT and YYREEE (reference sequence).

The CDR3 bases are TGTGCCAGCAGTACTGCAGGGATTAATGAAAAACTGTTTTTT. Translating it yields CASSTAGINEKLFF. This sequence joins TRBV6-5 and TRBJ1-4, with D possibly being TRBD1 (5 bases). Trimming pared 5 bases from V and 4 bases from J, leaving 11 bases between. Germline CDR1 is MNHEY and CDR2 is SVGAGI. The CDR3 runs 14 residues.

The V gene is TRBV2, the J gene TRBJ2-3, with 8 bases that match TRBD2. J gave up 1 base and V 8 bases, and 8 bases lay outside the gene matches. CDR1 SNHLY and CDR2 FYNNEI come from the germline V gene. The CDR3 is made up of 15 amino acids. CDR3 amino acids: CASSEAGVRTDTQYF. CDR3 nucleotide sequence: TGTGCCAGCTCAGAAGCGGGAGTACGCACAGATACGCAGTATTTT.

The chain combines TRBV19 with TRBJ2-1; TRBD2 matches at 7 bases. CDR1 and CDR2 from the germline V gene are LNHDA and SQIVND (reference sequence). V was clipped by 5 bases and J by 5 bases; unmatched bases: 9. This CDR3 is 15 amino acids long. The CDR3 nucleotides read TGTGCCAGTAGTTCGCAGTCTAGCGGAGACAATGAGCAGTTCTTC. Its protein is CASSSQSSGDNEQFF.

Concerning this clone itself: This CDR3 is also generated by other DNA sequences in the sample. The V gene is TRBV2, the J gene TRBJ2-3; TRBD2 agrees at 12 bases. CDR3 length equals 18 residues. Per germline, CDR1 SNHLY and CDR2 FYNNEI. V shed 4 bases and J 6 bases; nucleotides not matched to a gene: 14. In DNA, the CDR3 is TGTGCCAGCAGTGGGCTAGCGGGAGGGCCATCGAAGAGGGATACGCAGTATTTT. Its translation: CASSGLAGGPSKRDTQYF. Drawing the rest from reference TRBV2 and TRBJ2-3, the complete variable domain is EPEVTQTPSHQVTQMGQEVILRCVPISNHLYFYWYRQILGQKVEFLVSFYNNEISEKSEIFDDQFSVERPDGSNFTLKIRSTKLEDSAMYFCASSGLAGGPSKRDTQYFGPGTRLTVL.

This sequence joins TRBV30 and TRBJ2-7; TRBD2 matches at 8 bases. Germline loops: CDR1 GTSNPN, CDR2 SVGIG (reference sequence). J was trimmed by 0 bases and V by 2 bases; bases with no gene match: 6. CDR3 length: 15 amino acids. The CDR3 DNA reads TGTGCCTGGAGTAGAGCGGGAGCGCTCTCCTACGAGCAGTACTTC. As protein: CAWSRAGALSYEQYF. Variable domain in full (rest from reference TRBV30 and TRBJ2-7): SQTIHQWPATLVQPVGSPLSLECTVEGTSNPNLYWYRQAAGRGLQLLFYSVGIGQISSEVPQNLSASRPQDRQFILSSKKLLLSDSGFYLCAWSRAGALSYEQYFGPGTRLTVT.

Of note for this clone: The junction shows a germline mismatch at one end, possibly a read error. This sequence joins TRBV7-9 and TRBJ2-7; TRBD1 agrees at 7 bases. This CDR3 region has 13 residues. Germline CDR1 is SEHNR and CDR2 is FQNEAQ (reference sequence). The CDR3 spells CSSSSGTAYEQYF. CDR3 in DNA: TGTTCCAGCAGCTCCGGGACAGCCTACGAGCAGTACTTC.